Listed below are T cell receptor beta chains from one sample, sequenced in a study of T cell responses to AZD1222 COVID-19 vaccine. The protocol was immunoSEQ multiplex PCR, while the TCRdb copy is restricted to in-frame clones and leaves out a portion. Among 150,000 or so clones, 70% to 90% were seen once, and the ten largest hold around 8%. This specimen consisted of peripheral blood, obtained on day 0 of AZD1222 vaccination. All receptors come from an adult in good health. CDR3s include the opening cysteine and the closing phenylalanine or tryptophan. Each record gives: V gene, clone size, CDR3 length, D gene, J gene, CDR3 DNA, CDR3 protein. The D gene is left open where the match is weak. Where a row states a size, it is once, few, many or the class of an expanded clone; other rows omit it.

V: TRBV6-1
size: few
length: 14
D: NA
J: TRBJ2-7
DNA: TGTGCCAGCAGTGAAGCCCTGGGTCAAAGCGAGCAGTACTTC
CDR3: CASSEALGQSEQYF

V: TRBV30
size: NA
length: 15
D: NA
J: TRBJ1-1
DNA: TGTGCCTGGTTCGCCCGGTTGGGGGCACGGGGCGAAGCTTTCTTT
CDR3: CAWFARLGARGEAFF

V: TRBV12-5
size: NA
length: 14
D: TRBD1
J: TRBJ2-7
DNA: TGTGCTAGTGGTTCCACGGGACAGGGCTACGAGCAGTACTTC
CDR3: CASGSTGQGYEQYF

V: TRBV7-9
size: NA
length: 15
D: NA
J: TRBJ2-6
DNA: TGTGCCAGCAGCACGCAGGTCTCTGGGGCCAACGTCCTGACTTTC
CDR3: CASSTQVSGANVLTF

V: TRBV6-1
size: NA
length: 15
D: NA
J: TRBJ1-4
DNA: TGTGCCAGCAGTGATTCCCGAACATTAGGTGAAAAACTGTTTTTT
CDR3: CASSDSRTLGEKLFF

V: TRBV5-1
size: NA
length: 15
D: NA
J: TRBJ1-5
DNA: TGCGCCAGCAGCTTGGGAGGGCGGAACAATCAGCCCCAGCATTTT
CDR3: CASSLGGRNNQPQHF

V: TRBV24-1
size: NA
length: 18
D: TRBD1
J: TRBJ1-5
DNA: TGTGCCACCTGGAATGGGACAGACACTTTCCTTAGCAATCAGCCCCAGCATTTT
CDR3: CATWNGTDTFLSNQPQHF

V: TRBV9
size: NA
length: 17
D: NA
J: TRBJ2-3
DNA: TGTGCCAGCAGCGTAAGTGGGGGCGGGGAGGGCACAGATACGCAGTATTTT
CDR3: CASSVSGGGEGTDTQYF

V: TRBV15
size: NA
length: 17
D: TRBD1
J: TRBJ1-5
DNA: TGTGCCACCAGCCGGGGGGGGACAGGCCGAGTCCCACAGCCCCAGCATTTT
CDR3: CATSRGGTGRVPQPQHF

V: TRBV5-8
size: NA
length: 13
D: NA
J: TRBJ1-2
DNA: TGTGCCAGCAGCTTCGGAGACAGTGGAGGCTACACCTTC
CDR3: CASSFGDSGGYTF

V: TRBV12-5
size: NA
length: 15
D: NA
J: TRBJ1-5
DNA: TGTGCTAGTGGTTTGGTAGGGGGAGGCAATCAGCCCCAGCATTTT
CDR3: CASGLVGGGNQPQHF

V: TRBV30
size: NA
length: 14
D: TRBD1
J: TRBJ1-4
DNA: TGTGCCTGGAGTGGACTGACAGGGGGAGAAAAACTGTTTTTT
CDR3: CAWSGLTGGEKLFF

V: TRBV4-1
size: NA
length: 16
D: NA
J: TRBJ1-6
DNA: TGCGCCAGCAGACTTACAGGGAGCTCCTATAATTCACCCCTCCACTTT
CDR3: CASRLTGSSYNSPLHF

V: TRBV27
size: NA
length: 14
D: NA
J: TRBJ1-3
DNA: TGTGCCAGCAGTACCGGGGGGGCTGGAAACACCATATATTTT
CDR3: CASSTGGAGNTIYF

V: TRBV21-1
size: once
length: 18
D: NA
J: TRBJ2-1
DNA: TGTGCCAGCAGCCCCCCGGTTTGGAGCGGGAGCTCCTACAATGAGCAGTTCTTC
CDR3: CASSPPVWSGSSYNEQFF

V: TRBV2
size: NA
length: 15
D: TRBD1
J: TRBJ1-2
DNA: TGTGCCAGCAGGACCGGGACAGGAGCTAACTATGGCTACACCTTC
CDR3: CASRTGTGANYGYTF

V: TRBV19
size: NA
length: 12
D: NA
J: TRBJ1-2
DNA: TGTGCCAGTAGTACCCCCCCGGGGGACGACACCTTC
CDR3: CASSTPPGDDTF

V: TRBV18
size: NA
length: 14
D: NA
J: TRBJ1-2
DNA: TGTGCCAGCTCCGCAGGCGGGGTTAACTATGGCTACACCTTC
CDR3: CASSAGGVNYGYTF